These 10 T cell receptor beta chains share one sample of origin, sequenced in a study of T cell changes during pregnancy in multiple sclerosis. Sequencing used immunoSEQ multiplex PCR; TCRdb keeps in-frame clones, though not all of them. There are tens of thousands of clones in the sample; approximately 90% occur only once, and approximately 1.5% lies in the top ten. The sample comprised PBMCs (not recorded whether the cells were cultured). These receptors came from a female donor with multiple sclerosis, enrolled in a pregnancy study.

The chain uses TRBV5-1 and TRBJ2-2, with 7 bases matching TRBD1. With 4 bases clipped from V and 11 bases from J, the junction kept 8 bases outside the gene matches. The V gene's germline CDR1 is SGHRS and CDR2 YFSETQ. The CDR3 has 13 amino acids. In DNA form, the CDR3 reads TGCGCCAGCAGCCTCGGACAGGTTGGTGAGCTGTTTTTT. Amino acid sequence: CASSLGQVGELFF.

The chain has TRBV14 and TRBJ2-7; D not resolved. V lost 1 base and J lost 4, with 8 bases in between. Germline V gene sequence: CDR1 SGHDN, CDR2 FVKESK. The CDR3 contains 13 residues. CDR3 loop: CASSQGGRYEQYF. The CDR3, as DNA: TGTGCCAGCAGCCAAGGAGGCAGGTACGAGCAGTACTTC.

The rearrangement joins TRBV7-2 to TRBJ2-1; D is perhaps TRBD1 (5 bases). Germline CDR1 is SGHTA and CDR2 is FQGNSA. The V end was cut by 2 bases, the J end by 9 bases, with 14 bases between. CDR3 length: 14 amino acids. CDR3 coding DNA: TGTGCCAGCAGCTTAACTCGCAGGGTGGGTGAGCAGTTCTTC. Residues: CASSLTRRVGEQFF.

This rearrangement joins TRBV6-1 to TRBJ2-7, with D perhaps matching TRBD1 (6 bases). V lost 10 bases to trimming and J lost 3 bases, with 10 bases between them. This CDR3 comprises 11 residues. Germline V gene lookup returns CDR1 MNHNS and CDR2 SASEGT. The DNA of the CDR3 is TGTGCCACCCAGGGGTACTACGAGCAGTACTTC. It specifies CATQGYYEQYF.

The chain uses TRBV10-3 and TRBJ1-3, with D maybe TRBD1 (6 bases). The CDR3 is 15 amino acids. In germline, CDR1 is ENHRY, CDR2 SYGVKD. Between the trimmed V and J ends, which lost 10 bases and 0 bases, there was a span of 16 bases. The CDR3 sequence is CATRTDTLSGNTIYF. CDR3 in DNA: TGTGCCACCCGGACAGACACCCTCTCTGGAAACACCATATATTTT.

This chain links TRBV30 with TRBJ2-1; D not certain. The germline gives CDR1 GTSNPN, CDR2 SVGIG (reference sequence). There are 11 residues in the CDR3. V gave up 7 bases and J gave up 8 bases, with 12 bases separating them. CDR3: CASVLWDEQFF. CDR3 DNA sequence: TGTGCCTCCGTCCTCTGGGATGAGCAGTTCTTC. Full variable domain (remainder filled in from reference TRBV30 and TRBJ2-1): SQTIHQWPATLVQPVGSPLSLECTVEGTSNPNLYWYRQAAGRGLQLLFYSVGIGQISSEVPQNLSASRPQDRQFILSSKKLLLSDSGFYLCASVLWDEQFFGPGTRLTVL.

This clone has only a few counts. The J gene is TRBJ2-7, the V gene TRBV7-6, with D perhaps matching TRBD2 (5 bases). Germline lookup yields CDR1 SGHVS and CDR2 FNYEAQ. The V and J ends lost 5 bases and 6 bases respectively, with 11 bases between them. The CDR3 is 12 residues long. CDR3 protein: CASSPGSFEQYF. In nucleotides, the CDR3 is TGTGCCAGCAGCCCGGGGTCTTTCGAGCAGTACTTC. The whole variable domain, remainder taken from reference TRBV7-6 and TRBJ2-7, is GAGVSQSPRYKVTKRGQDVALRCDPISGHVSLYWYRQALGQGPEFLTYFNYEAQQDKSGLPNDRFSAERPEGSISTLTIQRTEQRDSAMYRCASSPGSFEQYFGPGTRLTVT.

By sample fraction, this clone is medium-sized. The chain employs TRBV6-4 and TRBJ2-1; no clear D. This CDR3 has 15 amino acids. Germline lookup yields CDR1 MRHNA and CDR2 SNTAGT. Trimming removed 4 bases from V and 0 bases from J, with 10 bases in between. CDR3 sequence (DNA): TGTGCCAGCAGTGGCGGCCCGGGCTCCTACAATGAGCAGTTCTTC. It is translated as CASSGGPGSYNEQFF.

This clone is a singleton in its sample. J is TRBJ2-3 and V is TRBV11-1, with TRBD2 matching over 11 bases. The V segment lost 1 base and the J segment 4 bases; nucleotides outside the gene matches: 1. The CDR3 is made up of 15 amino acids. The V gene's germline CDR1 is SGHAT and CDR2 FQDESV (reference sequence). The CDR3 is CASSLGLAGPDTQYF. The CDR3 coding sequence is TGTGCCAGCAGCTTAGGACTAGCGGGGCCAGATACGCAGTATTTT.

This sequence joins TRBV11-3 and TRBJ2-7; D might be TRBD1 (5 bases). Trimming removed 2 bases from V and 1 base from J, with 6 bases in between. The CDR3 consists of 13 residues. Germline CDR1 and CDR2: SGHNT and YENEEA. CDR3 nucleotides: TGTGCCAGCAGCTTACCAGGGTCCTACGAGCAGTACTTC. Residues: CASSLPGSYEQYF.